The 32 T cell receptor beta chains in this list originate from one sample, sequenced in a study of OX40 agonist ivuxolimab in advanced cancers. Method: immunoSEQ multiplex PCR; TCRdb's copy keeps in-frame clones and lacks some. The sample has 75,000 to 100,000 clones; less than 85% are singletons. Source: CD4+ or CD8+ T cells sorted from blood, taken in a trial of the OX40 agonist ivuxolimab. The receptor set was obtained from an adult with an advanced solid tumor such as melanoma, head and neck, liver or kidney cancer.

Only a few counts were recorded for this clone. The chain combines TRBV9 with TRBJ2-1; 8 nucleotides line up with TRBD2. This CDR3 contains 15 residues. Trimming at V came to 4 bases and at J to 7 bases, leaving 10 bases not matched to a gene. CDR1 SGDLS and CDR2 YYNGEE come from the germline V gene. The CDR3, as DNA: TGTGCCAGCAGCACCCCGGGACTAGGAGGGAATGAGCAGTTCTTC. It encodes CASSTPGLGGNEQFF.

Only one count was recorded for this clone. The V gene is TRBV7-9, the J gene TRBJ2-3; 12 nucleotides line up with TRBD2. Germline CDR1 reads SEHNR; CDR2 reads FQNEAQ (reference sequence). V dropped 2 bases and J dropped 4; count of bases not matched to a gene: 7. This CDR3 spans 17 amino acids. CDR3 DNA: TGTGCCAGCAGCTTAAGACTAGCGGGAGCCCCCGCAGATACGCAGTATTTT. Its translation: CASSLRLAGAPADTQYF.

The chain links TRBV19 to TRBJ2-1; D assignment may be TRBD1 or TRBD2 (5 bases each). The CDR3 covers 13 residues. The germline V and J ends were trimmed by 8 bases and 0 bases, with 8 bases remaining between them. Germline lookup yields CDR1 LNHDA and CDR2 SQIVND (reference sequence). CDR3 DNA sequence: TGTGCCAGTGCAGGGAGCTCCTACAATGAGCAGTTCTTC. It translates to CASAGSSYNEQFF.

The rearrangement uses TRBV18 and TRBJ1-4; D perhaps matches TRBD1 (5 bases). V was clipped by 11 bases and J by 6 bases, with 13 bases between them. CDR1 is KGHSH, CDR2 LQKENI, per germline. This CDR3 has 12 amino acids. The CDR3 sequence: CAGRGLDEKLFF. In DNA, the CDR3 is TGTGCCGGAAGGGGTTTGGATGAAAAACTGTTTTTT.

The V gene is TRBV29-1, the J gene TRBJ2-3; tentatively, D is TRBD2 (5 bases). Germline values: CDR1 SQVTM, CDR2 ANQGSEA. There are 14 residues in the CDR3. The V and J ends lost 8 bases and 1 base respectively, with 16 bases between them. The CDR3 is CSTWANGGTDTQYF. CDR3 sequence (DNA): TGCAGCACCTGGGCCAACGGGGGCACAGATACGCAGTATTTT.

V is TRBV11-3 and J is TRBJ1-1, with TRBD1 matching 7 bases. V was pared by 5 bases and J by 5 bases, with 5 bases of the junction left unmatched. The germline V gene encodes CDR1 SGHNT and CDR2 YENEEA. The CDR3 totals 13 residues. The CDR3 loop is CASSPRQGTEAFF. The CDR3 DNA is TGTGCCAGCAGCCCCAGACAGGGAACTGAAGCTTTCTTT. The full variable domain, rest sourced from reference TRBV11-3 and TRBJ1-1, is EAGVVQSPRYKIIEKKQPVAFWCNPISGHNTLYWYLQNLGQGPELLIRYENEEAVDDSQLPKDRFSAERLKGVDSTLKIQPAELGDSAVYLCASSPRQGTEAFFGQGTRLTVV.

Only one count was recorded for this clone. The V call is TRBV6-5, the J call TRBJ1-1, with a possible D match to TRBD1 (6 bases). Deletions cut 0 bases from V and 3 bases from J, with 11 bases between. Germline CDR1 reads MNHEY; CDR2 reads SVGAGI. This CDR3 has 15 amino acids. The CDR3 DNA reads as TGTGCCAGCAGTTACTCGGGGGGCCGGGACACTGAAGCTTTCTTT. This sequence encodes CASSYSGGRDTEAFF.

The chain carries TRBV9 and TRBJ1-1; 10 bases are shared with TRBD1. The V segment lost 5 bases and the J segment 5 bases; nucleotides outside the gene matches: 12. This CDR3 region has 16 residues. Germline V lookup: CDR1 SGDLS, CDR2 YYNGEE. The CDR3 region is CASSKGARTGGTEAFF. For the CDR3, the DNA is TGTGCCAGCAGTAAAGGGGCCAGGACAGGGGGGACTGAAGCTTTCTTT.

This clone was counted only a few times. The chain links TRBV21-1 to TRBJ2-7; the DNA was not used to check the table's D call, TRBD1. TRBV21-1 is labeled a pseudogene. This CDR3 has 14 amino acids. This CDR3 is CASSKDNRAYEQYF. The CDR3 DNA is TGTGCCAGCAGCAAAGATAACAGAGCCTACGAGCAGTACTTC.

The chain links TRBV6-4 to TRBJ2-7; D unresolved. CDR3 size: 13 residues. Looked up from germline, CDR1 is MRHNA and CDR2 is SNTAGT. V lost 0 bases to trimming and J lost 6 bases, with 9 bases between them. CDR3 sequence: CASSDSLGTEQYF. The CDR3 region has the DNA TGTGCCAGCAGTGACTCTCTGGGTACCGAGCAGTACTTC.

This sequence joins TRBV27 and TRBJ1-3; D possibly corresponds to TRBD1 (6 bases). V was shortened by 0 bases and J by 1 base, with 7 bases between the two germline ends. In germline, CDR1 is MNHEY, CDR2 SMNVEV (reference sequence). The CDR3 is 15 amino acids. CDR3 in DNA: TGTGCCAGCAGTTTATCCGGACAGTCTGGAAACACCATATATTTT. It codes for CASSLSGQSGNTIYF.

The chain has TRBV6-5 and TRBJ1-1; D possibly corresponds to TRBD1 (5 bases). There are 13 residues in the CDR3. CDR1 and CDR2 (germline): MNHEY, SVGAGI. V was cut by 8 bases and J by 1 base, with 11 bases left in between. The CDR3 sequence is CASGKDRNTEAFF. The CDR3 region has the DNA TGTGCCAGCGGTAAAGACAGGAACACTGAAGCTTTCTTT.

This chain joins TRBV19 and TRBJ1-2; no clear D gene. CDR1 LNHDA and CDR2 SQIVND come from the germline V gene (reference sequence). Trimming removed 0 bases at V and 0 bases at J, with 11 bases between. The CDR3 consists of 16 residues. DNA for the CDR3: TGTGCCAGTAGTATAGACCACTGGACGGCTAACTATGGCTACACCTTC. Its translation is CASSIDHWTANYGYTF.

This clone was counted between two and nine times. V is TRBV4-3 and J is TRBJ2-7; 8 bases match TRBD2. CDR1 is LGHNA and CDR2 is YSLEER in the germline V gene. Germline trimming cut 0 bases from V and 7 bases from J; bases unmatched to any gene: 5. The CDR3 loop spans 14 amino acids. The CDR3 DNA reads as TGCGCCAGCAGCCAAGAAGGCGGGGGGCGGGAGCAGTACTTC. It specifies CASSQEGGGREQYF.

The chain joins TRBV12-2 to TRBJ1-4; TRBD1, the table's D call, was not compared with the DNA. TRBV12-2 has pseudogene status. CDR3 length: 15 residues. The CDR3 reads CASRLVGTQAEKLFF. In DNA, the CDR3 is TGTGCAAGTCGCTTAGTAGGGACACAGGCTGAAAAACTGTTTTTT.

V gene TRBV30 combines with J gene TRBJ2-5, with D possibly TRBD2 on 6 matching bases. The DNA end is more similar to TRBJ2-7, so the J call may be wrong. The V gene's germline CDR1 is GTSNPN and CDR2 SVGIG (reference sequence). CDR3 length: 14 residues. The CDR3: CAWRAKGGVYEQYF. The CDR3 DNA follows: TGTGCCTGGAGAGCCAAGGGCGGGGTCTACGAGCAGTACTTC.

The chain is built from TRBV9 and TRBJ2-7; maybe TRBD2 (6 bases). The length of the CDR3 is 14 residues. With 4 bases removed from V and 6 bases from J, the gap between germline ends came to 17 bases. The germline V gene has CDR1 SGDLS and CDR2 YYNGEE. The CDR3 DNA follows: TGTGCCAGCAGCCGGGAGACAAGCCGGGGCGAGCAGTACTTC. Translated: CASSRETSRGEQYF.

As concerns this clone: One end of the junction fails to match germline, which may point to a read error. Additional DNA sequences in this sample encode the identical CDR3. V and J are TRBV20-1 and TRBJ2-7; D uncertain. The CDR3 is 11 amino acids. Germline loops: CDR1 DFQATT, CDR2 SNEGSKA (reference sequence). The CDR3 region has the DNA TGCAGTGCTGGCTCCATGGACGAGCAGTACTTT. This sequence encodes CSAGSMDEQYF.

The rearrangement joins TRBV19 to TRBJ2-3; tentatively, D is TRBD1 (7 bases). CDR1 is LNHDA and CDR2 is SQIVND in the germline V gene (reference sequence). Between the trimmed V and J ends, which lost 3 bases and 4 bases, there was a span of 20 bases. This CDR3 contains 17 residues. The CDR3 DNA reads as TGTGCCAGTAGTATCCCAGGGGGGACGGTATCATCAGATACGCAGTATTTT. Amino acid sequence: CASSIPGGTVSSDTQYF.

V usage is TRBV2 and J usage is TRBJ1-1; 7 bases fit TRBD1. The germline V gene has CDR1 SNHLY and CDR2 FYNNEI. This CDR3 contains 14 residues. With 3 bases clipped from V and 5 bases from J, the junction kept 6 bases outside the gene matches. The DNA of the CDR3 is TGTGCCAGCAGTGATTCCCTCAGGGGGACTGAAGCTTTCTTT. It is translated as CASSDSLRGTEAFF.

The gene calls are TRBV19 and TRBJ1-2, with TRBD1 matching over 9 bases. The germline CDR1 and CDR2 sequences are LNHDA and SQIVND (reference sequence). V shed 7 bases, J shed 7 bases, and the junction held 13 bases outside the gene matches. The CDR3 has 15 residues. CDR3 sequence reads: CASKGTGLYESGYTF. The CDR3 nucleotides read TGTGCCAGTAAGGGGACAGGGCTCTATGAAAGTGGCTACACCTTC.

V gene TRBV4-1 combines with J gene TRBJ1-2; 8 bases line up with TRBD1. The CDR3 length is 16 residues. V dropped 3 bases and J dropped 4; count of bases not matched to a gene: 10. The germline CDR1 and CDR2 sequences are MGHRA and YSYEKL. In DNA form, the CDR3 reads TGCGCCAGCAGCCACGGCCCAGGGGGCTTAGGCTATGGCTACACCTTC. The encoded protein is CASSHGPGGLGYGYTF.

The rearrangement links TRBV14 to TRBJ1-2; the match to TRBD1 covers 8 bases. Germline V gene lookup returns CDR1 SGHDN and CDR2 FVKESK. CDR3 length: 18 residues. J lost 0 bases, V lost 1 base, and 10 bases had no gene match. DNA for the CDR3: TGTGCCAGCAGCCAAGTACCGACAGGGGTTGCTACTAACTATGGCTACACCTTC. This translates into CASSQVPTGVATNYGYTF.

The chain is built from TRBV7-2 and TRBJ1-1; D gene uncertain. V dropped 0 bases and J dropped 0 bases, with 8 bases sitting between them. The CDR3 extends over 15 amino acids. Germline V CDR1 and CDR2: SGHTA, FQGNSA. CDR3 residues: CASSLASRVNTEAFF. CDR3 nucleotides: TGTGCCAGCAGCTTAGCCTCCCGGGTGAACACTGAAGCTTTCTTT.

This chain joins TRBV6-1 and TRBJ2-7; 12 nucleotides agree with TRBD2. This CDR3 spans 15 amino acids. V gave up 7 bases and J gave up 4 bases; unmatched junction bases: 8. Germline-derived CDR1 and CDR2 are MNHNS and SASEGT. The CDR3 nucleotides are TGTGCCAGCACTCGACTAGCGGGGGAGGCGTACGAGCAGTACTTC. It yields the protein CASTRLAGEAYEQYF.

J is TRBJ1-3 and V is TRBV6-5, with 7 bases that match TRBD1. Germline V gene lookup returns CDR1 MNHEY and CDR2 SVGAGI. Trimming at V came to 4 bases and at J to 5 bases, leaving 5 bases not matched to a gene. This CDR3 has 14 residues. The CDR3 loop is CASSSTGKRNTIYF. The CDR3 nucleotides read TGTGCCAGCAGTTCGACAGGGAAGAGAAACACCATATATTTT.

Many counts were recorded for this clone. The rearrangement uses TRBV5-6 and TRBJ1-2, with a weak D call TRBD1 (6 bases). Germline lookup yields CDR1 SGHDT and CDR2 YYEEEE. The CDR3 is made up of 14 amino acids. V was shortened by 1 base and J by 4 bases, with 11 bases between the two germline ends. The CDR3 DNA sequence: TGTGCCAGCAGCTTGTTTTTGGACAGCTATGGCTACACCTTC. Amino acids: CASSLFLDSYGYTF.

This chain uses TRBV5-1 with TRBJ1-1; D not resolved. The CDR3 extends over 14 amino acids. Deletions cut 0 bases from V and 1 base from J, with 7 bases between. Germline V gene lookup returns CDR1 SGHRS and CDR2 YFSETQ. CDR3 sequence: CASSLGQQNTEAFF. As DNA, the CDR3 is TGCGCCAGCAGCTTGGGACAACAGAACACTGAAGCTTTCTTT.

This sequence joins TRBV29-1 and TRBJ2-7, with a weak D call TRBD2 (5 bases). V was pared by 7 bases and J by 0 bases, with 16 bases between. Germline V lookup: CDR1 SQVTM, CDR2 ANQGSEA. This CDR3 is 14 amino acids long. This CDR3 reads CSASPTGNSYEQYF. The CDR3 DNA sequence: TGCAGCGCCTCTCCGACCGGGAACTCCTACGAGCAGTACTTC.

This clone was counted a few times. This chain uses TRBV6-4 with TRBJ2-1; 9 bases are shared with TRBD2. CDR1 is MRHNA and CDR2 is SNTAGT in the germline V gene. This CDR3 comprises 15 residues. V dropped 5 bases and J dropped 4; count of bases not matched to a gene: 6. The CDR3 reads CASSPSSGGYNEQFF. CDR3 in DNA: TGTGCCAGCAGTCCGAGTAGCGGGGGTTACAATGAGCAGTTCTTC.

The CDR3 bases are TGCGCCAGCAGCCAAGATCCCCCCAGTGGAAGTCCTGCCTCCTACAATGAGCAGTTCTTC. It specifies CASSQDPPSGSPASYNEQFF. The chain carries TRBV4-3 and TRBJ2-1; D uncertain. V was cut by 0 bases and J by 0 bases, with 21 bases left in between. The germline CDR1 and CDR2 sequences are LGHNA and YSLEER. The CDR3 has 20 residues.

The V and J genes are TRBV6-5 and TRBJ2-1; D unclear. This CDR3 spans 14 amino acids. CDR1 is MNHEY and CDR2 is SVGAGI in the germline V gene. V lost 2 bases to trimming and J lost 6 bases, with 11 bases between them. The DNA for the CDR3 is TGTGCCAGCAGTTACGACCCCGGACGCAATGAGCAGTTCTTC. Translated, it gives CASSYDPGRNEQFF.